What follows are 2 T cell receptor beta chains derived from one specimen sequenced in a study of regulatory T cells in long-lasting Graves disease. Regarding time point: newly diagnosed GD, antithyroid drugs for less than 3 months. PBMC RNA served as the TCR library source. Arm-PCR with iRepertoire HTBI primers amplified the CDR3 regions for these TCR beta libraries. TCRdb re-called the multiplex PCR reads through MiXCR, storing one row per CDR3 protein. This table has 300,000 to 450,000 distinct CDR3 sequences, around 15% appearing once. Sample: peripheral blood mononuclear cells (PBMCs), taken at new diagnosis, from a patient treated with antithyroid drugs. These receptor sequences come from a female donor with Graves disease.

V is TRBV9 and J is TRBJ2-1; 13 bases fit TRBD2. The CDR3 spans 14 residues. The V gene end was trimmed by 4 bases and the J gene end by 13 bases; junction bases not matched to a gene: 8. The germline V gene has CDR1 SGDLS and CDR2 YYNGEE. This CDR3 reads CASSSRTSGSIQFF. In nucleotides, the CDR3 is TGTGCCAGCAGCTCTAGGACTAGCGGGAGTATACAGTTCTTC.

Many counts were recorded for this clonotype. The DNA of the CDR3 is TGCAGTGCTCGTGGACGGAACACTGAAGCTTTCTTT. Its translation is CSARGRNTEAFF. The chain links TRBV20-1 to TRBJ1-1; D is unclear. There are 12 residues in the CDR3. Between the trimmed V and J ends, which lost 5 bases and 1 base, there was a span of 8 bases. Germline V gene data show CDR1 as DFQATT and CDR2 as SNEGSKA (reference sequence).